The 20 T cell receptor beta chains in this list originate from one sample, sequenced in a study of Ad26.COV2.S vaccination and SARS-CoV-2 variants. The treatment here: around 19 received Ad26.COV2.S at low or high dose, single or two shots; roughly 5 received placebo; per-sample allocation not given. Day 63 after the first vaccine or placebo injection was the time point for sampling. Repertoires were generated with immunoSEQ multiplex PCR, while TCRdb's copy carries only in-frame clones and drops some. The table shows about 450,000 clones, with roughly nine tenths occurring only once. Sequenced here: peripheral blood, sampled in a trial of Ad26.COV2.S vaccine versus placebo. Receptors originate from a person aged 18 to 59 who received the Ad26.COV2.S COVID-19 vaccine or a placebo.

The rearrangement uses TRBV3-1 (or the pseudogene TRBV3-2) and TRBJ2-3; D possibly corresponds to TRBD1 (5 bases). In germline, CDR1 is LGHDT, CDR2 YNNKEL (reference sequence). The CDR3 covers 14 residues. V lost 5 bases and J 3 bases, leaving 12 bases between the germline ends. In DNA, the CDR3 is TGTGCCAGCAGCGGGGCAGCGCAGACAGATACGCAGTATTTT. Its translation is CASSGAAQTDTQYF.

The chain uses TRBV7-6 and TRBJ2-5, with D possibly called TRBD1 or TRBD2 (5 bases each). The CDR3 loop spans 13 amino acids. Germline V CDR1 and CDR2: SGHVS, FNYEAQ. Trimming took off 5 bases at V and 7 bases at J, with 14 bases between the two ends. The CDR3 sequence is CASSQGEGGTQYF. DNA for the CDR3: TGTGCCAGCAGCCAGGGAGAGGGTGGGACCCAGTACTTC.

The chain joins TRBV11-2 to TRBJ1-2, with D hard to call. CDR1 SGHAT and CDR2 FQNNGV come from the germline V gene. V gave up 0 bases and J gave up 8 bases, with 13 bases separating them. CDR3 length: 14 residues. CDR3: CASSLEPGQRGYTF. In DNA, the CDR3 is TGTGCCAGCAGCTTAGAGCCCGGGCAGAGGGGCTACACCTTC. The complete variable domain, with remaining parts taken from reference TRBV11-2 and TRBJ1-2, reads EAGVAQSPRYKIIEKRQSVAFWCNPISGHATLYWYQQILGQGPKLLIQFQNNGVVDDSQLPKDRFSAERLKGVDSTLKIQPAKLEDSAVYLCASSLEPGQRGYTFGSGTRLTVV.

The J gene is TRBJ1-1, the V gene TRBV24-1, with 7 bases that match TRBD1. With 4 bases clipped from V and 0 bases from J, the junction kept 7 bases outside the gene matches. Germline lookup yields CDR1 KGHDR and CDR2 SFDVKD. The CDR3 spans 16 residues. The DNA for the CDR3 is TGTGCCACCAGTGACGGGGCGACAGGGATGAACACTGAAGCTTTCTTT. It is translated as CATSDGATGMNTEAFF.

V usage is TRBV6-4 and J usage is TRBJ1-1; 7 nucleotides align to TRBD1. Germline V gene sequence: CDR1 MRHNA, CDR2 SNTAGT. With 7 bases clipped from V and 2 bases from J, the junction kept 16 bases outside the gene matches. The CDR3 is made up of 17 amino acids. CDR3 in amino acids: CASIIYRQGRINTEAFF. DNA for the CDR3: TGTGCCAGCATTATCTACCGACAGGGTAGGATTAACACTGAAGCTTTCTTT.

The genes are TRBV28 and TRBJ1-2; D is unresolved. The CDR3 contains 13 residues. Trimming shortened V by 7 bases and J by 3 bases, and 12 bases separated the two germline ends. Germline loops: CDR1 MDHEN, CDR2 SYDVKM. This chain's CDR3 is CASMVSGDYGYTF. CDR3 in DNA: TGTGCCAGCATGGTCAGTGGGGACTATGGCTACACCTTC.

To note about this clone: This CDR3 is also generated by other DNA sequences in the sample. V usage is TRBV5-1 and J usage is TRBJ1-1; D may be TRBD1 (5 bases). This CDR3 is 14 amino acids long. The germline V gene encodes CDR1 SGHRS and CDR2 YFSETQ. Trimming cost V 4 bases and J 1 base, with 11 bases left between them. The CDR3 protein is CASSLDRANTEAFF. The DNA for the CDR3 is TGCGCCAGCAGCCTCGACAGAGCGAACACTGAAGCTTTCTTT.

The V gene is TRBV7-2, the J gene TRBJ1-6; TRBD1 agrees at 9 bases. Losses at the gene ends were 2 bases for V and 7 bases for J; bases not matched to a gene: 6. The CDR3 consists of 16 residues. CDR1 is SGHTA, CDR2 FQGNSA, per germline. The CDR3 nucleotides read TGTGCCAGCAGCTTAAGTCAGGGACAGGGCAATTCACCCCTCCACTTT. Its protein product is CASSLSQGQGNSPLHF.

CDR3 residues: CASSGVLDNEQFF. DNA for the CDR3: TGTGCCAGCTCGGGTGTATTGGACAATGAGCAGTTCTTC. V and J are TRBV18 and TRBJ2-1; D uncertain. The V and J ends lost 6 bases and 5 bases respectively, with 11 bases between them. Germline lookup yields CDR1 KGHSH and CDR2 LQKENI. This CDR3 has 13 residues.

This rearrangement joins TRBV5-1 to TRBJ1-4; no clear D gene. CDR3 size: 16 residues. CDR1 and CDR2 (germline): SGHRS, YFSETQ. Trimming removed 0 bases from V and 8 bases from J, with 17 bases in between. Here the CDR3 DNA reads TGCGCCAGCAGCTTGGTGTCAGGCCTCGTAGTCGAAAAACTGTTTTTT. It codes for CASSLVSGLVVEKLFF.

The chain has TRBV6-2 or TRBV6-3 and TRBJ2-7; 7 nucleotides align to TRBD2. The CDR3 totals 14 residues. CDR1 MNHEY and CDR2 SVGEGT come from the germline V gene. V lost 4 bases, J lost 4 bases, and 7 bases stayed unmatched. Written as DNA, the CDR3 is TGTGCCAGCAGTTCCTGGGATAGCGGGTACGAGCAGTACTTC. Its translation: CASSSWDSGYEQYF.

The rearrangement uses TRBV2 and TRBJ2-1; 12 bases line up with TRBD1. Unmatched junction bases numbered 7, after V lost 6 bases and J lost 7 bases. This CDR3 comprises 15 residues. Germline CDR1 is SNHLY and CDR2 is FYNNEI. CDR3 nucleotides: TGTGCCAGCAGAATGGGACAGGGGGCGCGGAATGAGCAGTTCTTC. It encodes CASRMGQGARNEQFF.

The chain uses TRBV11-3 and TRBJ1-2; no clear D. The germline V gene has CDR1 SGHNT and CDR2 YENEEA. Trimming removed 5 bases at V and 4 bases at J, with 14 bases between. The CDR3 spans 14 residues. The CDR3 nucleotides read TGTGCCAGCAGCCCCGGGCGGGTGGCCTATGGCTACACCTTC. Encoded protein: CASSPGRVAYGYTF.

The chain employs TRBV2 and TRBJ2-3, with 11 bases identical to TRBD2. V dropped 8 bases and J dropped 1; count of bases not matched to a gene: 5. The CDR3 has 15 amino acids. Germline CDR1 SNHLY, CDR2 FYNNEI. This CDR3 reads CASSWGLAGTDTQYF. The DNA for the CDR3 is TGTGCCAGCTCATGGGGACTAGCGGGCACAGATACGCAGTATTTT.

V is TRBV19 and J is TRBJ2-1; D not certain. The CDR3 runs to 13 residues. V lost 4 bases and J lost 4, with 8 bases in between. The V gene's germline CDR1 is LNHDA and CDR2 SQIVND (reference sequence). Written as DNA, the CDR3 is TGTGCCAGTAGTAGAACACAATACAATGAGCAGTTCTTC. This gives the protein CASSRTQYNEQFF.

CDR3 sequence: CASKESHRGFLQPQHF. CDR3 DNA: TGTGCCAGCAAGGAATCTCACCGGGGCTTTCTTCAGCCCCAGCATTTT. V and J are TRBV2 and TRBJ1-5, with D possibly TRBD1 on 5 matching bases. The germline V gene has CDR1 SNHLY and CDR2 FYNNEI. V was clipped by 7 bases and J by 6 bases, with 22 bases between them. The CDR3 totals 16 residues. Based on the CDR3 plus reference TRBV2 and TRBJ1-5, the full variable domain is EPEVTQTPSHQVTQMGQEVILRCVPISNHLYFYWYRQILGQKVEFLVSFYNNEISEKSEIFDDQFSVERPDGSNFTLKIRSTKLEDSAMYFCASKESHRGFLQPQHFGDGTRLSIL.

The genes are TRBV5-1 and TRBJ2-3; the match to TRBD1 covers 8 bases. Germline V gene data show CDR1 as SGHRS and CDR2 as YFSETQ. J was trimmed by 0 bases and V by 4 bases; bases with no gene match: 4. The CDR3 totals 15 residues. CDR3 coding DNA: TGCGCCAGCAGCAGGGACAGGCCTAGCACAGATACGCAGTATTTT. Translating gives CASSRDRPSTDTQYF.

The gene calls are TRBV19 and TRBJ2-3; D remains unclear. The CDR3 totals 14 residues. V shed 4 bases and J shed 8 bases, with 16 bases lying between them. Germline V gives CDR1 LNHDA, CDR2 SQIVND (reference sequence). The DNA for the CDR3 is TGTGCCAGTAGTAAGGTTACTTTATCGTCTACGCAGTATTTT. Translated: CASSKVTLSSTQYF. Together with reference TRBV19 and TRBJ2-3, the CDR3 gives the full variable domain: DGGITQSPKYLFRKEGQNVTLSCEQNLNHDAMYWYRQDPGQGLRLIYYSQIVNDFQKGDIAEGYSVSREKKESFPLTVTSAQKNPTAFYLCASSKVTLSSTQYFGPGTRLTVL.

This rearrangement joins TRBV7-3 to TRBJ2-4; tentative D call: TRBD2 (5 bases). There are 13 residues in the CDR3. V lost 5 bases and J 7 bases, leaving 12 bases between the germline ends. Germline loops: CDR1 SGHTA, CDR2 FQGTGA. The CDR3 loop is CASSRTRGNIQYF. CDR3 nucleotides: TGTGCCAGCAGCCGGACCCGAGGGAACATTCAGTACTTC. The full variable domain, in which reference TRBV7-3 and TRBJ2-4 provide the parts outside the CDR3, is GAGVSQTPSNKVTEKGKYVELRCDPISGHTALYWYRQSLGQGPEFLIYFQGTGAADDSGLPNDRFFAVRPEGSVSTLKIQRTERGDSAVYLCASSRTRGNIQYFGAGTRLSVL.

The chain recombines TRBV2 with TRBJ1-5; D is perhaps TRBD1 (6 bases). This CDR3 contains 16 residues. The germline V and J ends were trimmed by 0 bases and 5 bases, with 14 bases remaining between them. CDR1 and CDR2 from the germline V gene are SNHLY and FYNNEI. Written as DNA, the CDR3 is TGTGCCAGCAGTGAAGCGCTTGGGGGCACGTATCAGCCCCAGCATTTT. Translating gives CASSEALGGTYQPQHF.